This entry features one TCR beta chain sequence. Other nucleotide sequences from this sample produce the same CDR3. The method was immunoSEQ multiplex PCR; TCRdb's version includes in-frame clones alone and lacks a portion of them. The data contain under 200,000 clones, around 86% of them singletons. Trimming stripped 4 bases from V and 6 bases from J, with 8 bases between. CDR1 and CDR2 (germline): LGHDT, YNNKEL (reference sequence). There are 12 residues in the CDR3. The sample belongs to a study of blood T cell repertoires in COVID-19. The clonotype comes from a man aged 55 to 70 with acute or convalescent COVID-19. The V and J genes are TRBV3-1 (or the pseudogene TRBV3-2) and TRBJ2-3, with a possible D match to TRBD2 (5 bases). Sequenced material: peripheral blood. CDR3 sequence: CASSPRGDTQYF. The CDR3 DNA reads as TGTGCCAGCAGCCCGCGAGGGGATACGCAGTATTTT.